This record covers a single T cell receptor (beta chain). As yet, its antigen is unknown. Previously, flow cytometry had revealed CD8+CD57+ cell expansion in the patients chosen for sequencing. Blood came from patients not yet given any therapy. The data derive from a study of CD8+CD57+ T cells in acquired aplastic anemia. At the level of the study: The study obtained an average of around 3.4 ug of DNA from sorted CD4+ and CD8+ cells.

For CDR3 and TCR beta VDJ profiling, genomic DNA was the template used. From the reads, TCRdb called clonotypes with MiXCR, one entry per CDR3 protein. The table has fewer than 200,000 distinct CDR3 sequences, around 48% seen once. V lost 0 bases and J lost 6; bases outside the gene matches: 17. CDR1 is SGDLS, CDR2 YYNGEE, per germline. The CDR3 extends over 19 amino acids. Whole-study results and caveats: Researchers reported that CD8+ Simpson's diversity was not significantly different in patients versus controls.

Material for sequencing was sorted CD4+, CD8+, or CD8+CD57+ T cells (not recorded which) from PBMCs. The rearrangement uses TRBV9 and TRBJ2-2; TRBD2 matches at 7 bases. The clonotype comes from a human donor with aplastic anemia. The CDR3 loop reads CASSVAKVAGYLGAGELFF. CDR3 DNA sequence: TGTGCCAGCAGCGTAGCAAAAGTAGCGGGCTACTTGGGGGCCGGGGAGCTGTTTTTT.